A single T cell receptor (beta chain) is shown here with its context. The data belong to a study of blood T cell repertoires in COVID-19. Background on the study: T cells, B-cell-depleted T cells, or PBMCs supplied cDNA or gDNA.

Patients in Seattle were enrolled during active infection, then followed longitudinally. The data were produced by immunoSEQ multiplex PCR, yet TCRdb's version contains in-frame clones alone and is incomplete. This table has about 250,000 clones, about 91% appearing once. The origin of this receptor is a woman in her 30s with COVID-19, enrolled during active disease. Source material: peripheral blood.

For the CDR3, the DNA is TGCGCCAGCAGCCGAGCCCACTTGACGACAGGGGAAAATTCACCCCTCCACTTT. This sequence encodes CASSRAHLTTGENSPLHF. The J gene is TRBJ1-6, the V gene TRBV4-1, with 8 bases that match TRBD1. V trimming: 4 bases; J trimming: 7 bases; junction bases outside the gene matches: 15. CDR1 MGHRA and CDR2 YSYEKL come from the germline V gene. The CDR3 is 18 amino acids.